Listed here is a single TCR beta chain. The V and J ends lost 3 bases and 4 bases respectively, with 10 bases between them. This CDR3 has 14 residues. The germline V gene encodes CDR1 SGHVS and CDR2 FQNEAQ. This entry belongs to a study of technical replicates of blood from several donors. TCRdb keeps only in-frame clones here, not all; method: immunoSEQ multiplex PCR. The sample consists of some 80,000 clones, about 97% of them appearing once. The receptor's source is a human donor in good health. The sequenced sample was T cells isolated from PBMCs. The chain links TRBV7-8 to TRBJ1-3; no reliable D call. The CDR3 is CASSFSTGGNTIYF. CDR3 sequence (DNA): TGTGCCAGCAGCTTTTCTACGGGGGGAAACACCATATATTTT.